Shown below are 13 T cell receptor beta chains from a single sample sequenced in a study of T cells in tuberculosis. The assay was immunoSEQ multiplex PCR, and TCRdb's table has in-frame clones only and misses some. The sample yields tens of thousands of clones, approximately 91% seen once. Source material: PBMCs. These receptors were obtained from a donor aged 5 to 30 with latent tuberculosis or without tuberculosis infection.

This chain connects TRBV7-9 to TRBJ1-3, with a possible D match to TRBD1 (6 bases). Trimming left V 0 bases short and J 8 bases short, with 11 bases between. The CDR3 sequence is 14 residues long. Germline CDR1 is SEHNR and CDR2 is FQNEAQ (reference sequence). The DNA for the CDR3 is TGTGCCAGCAGCTTAGCGCTGGGGGCTGACACCATATATTTT. The encoded protein is CASSLALGADTIYF. Looking up the rest from reference TRBV7-9 and TRBJ1-3 gives the full variable domain: DTGVSQNPRHKITKRGQNVTFRCDPISEHNRLYWYRQTLGQGPEFLTYFQNEAQLEKSRLLSDRFSAERPKGSFSTLEIQRTEQGDSAMYLCASSLALGADTIYFGEGSWLTVV.

This chain connects TRBV4-2 to TRBJ2-3; D might be TRBD2 (6 bases). Germline V gives CDR1 LGHNA, CDR2 YNFKEQ. V lost 1 base and J 4 bases, leaving 15 bases between the germline ends. The CDR3 contains 16 residues. The CDR3 reads CASSQVSTSAADTQYF. CDR3 in DNA: TGTGCCAGCAGCCAAGTTTCGACTAGTGCGGCAGATACGCAGTATTTT.

This chain connects TRBV20-1 to TRBJ2-7, with D possibly matching TRBD2 (6 bases). The CDR3 covers 11 residues. CDR1 DFQATT and CDR2 SNEGSKA come from the germline V gene (reference sequence). The CDR3 loop reads CLTSSGYEQYF. As DNA, the CDR3 is TGCCTGACGAGTAGCGGCTACGAGCAGTACTTC.

The chain is built from TRBV15 and TRBJ1-2, with a weak D call TRBD1 (5 bases). The CDR3 length is 12 residues. Trimming pared 1 base from V and 7 bases from J, leaving 7 bases between. CDR1 and CDR2 (germline): LNHNV, YYDKDF (reference sequence). DNA of the CDR3: TGTGCCACCAGCAGAGCAGGGTCTGGCTACACCTTC. This encodes CATSRAGSGYTF.

V gene TRBV6-6 combines with J gene TRBJ2-3, with 9 positions matching TRBD2. The V and J ends lost 4 bases and 0 bases, in that order; junction bases with no gene match: 5. The CDR3 extends over 16 amino acids. Germline CDR1 MNHNY, CDR2 SVGAGI (reference sequence). The CDR3 here is CASSSPSGDSTDTQYF. In DNA form, the CDR3 reads TGTGCCAGCAGTTCCCCTAGCGGGGATAGCACAGATACGCAGTATTTT.

There are a few counts of this clone. V usage is TRBV30 and J usage is TRBJ2-6; tentative D call: TRBD1 (6 bases). The CDR3 sequence is 18 residues long. Trimming left V 3 bases short and J 0 bases short, with 18 bases between. The germline gives CDR1 GTSNPN, CDR2 SVGIG (reference sequence). CDR3: CAWRSTSKTGSGANVLTF. CDR3 sequence (DNA): TGTGCCTGGAGATCTACCTCAAAGACAGGCTCTGGGGCCAACGTCCTGACTTTC.

In DNA form, the CDR3 reads TGTGCCAGCAGCAACGATAGGGGAGGGTCACCCCTCCACTTT. Amino acids: CASSNDRGGSPLHF. The chain carries TRBV6-5 and TRBJ1-6; weak D call: TRBD1 (5 bases). Germline loops: CDR1 MNHEY, CDR2 SVGAGI. The CDR3 has 14 amino acids. V lost 6 bases, J lost 10 bases, and 16 bases lay in between.

This clone was observed a single time. The chain couples TRBV29-1 to TRBJ1-4, with 8 bases fitting TRBD1. The CDR3 has 13 amino acids. V shed 7 bases and J 8 bases; nucleotides not matched to a gene: 9. Germline CDR1 SQVTM, CDR2 ANQGSEA. The CDR3 DNA reads TGCAGCGCCGGCAGGGGGCACAACGAAAAACTGTTTTTT. It translates to CSAGRGHNEKLFF.

This chain uses TRBV6-5 with TRBJ1-2, with TRBD1 as a possible D gene (5 bases). The CDR3 is made up of 14 amino acids. Between the trimmed V and J ends, which lost 0 bases and 7 bases, there was a span of 12 bases. CDR1 and CDR2 from the germline V gene are MNHEY and SVGAGI. The CDR3, as DNA: TGTGCCAGCAGTTACTCGGCGGGGGGGAGTGGCTACACCTTC. It translates to CASSYSAGGSGYTF.

J is TRBJ2-7 and V is TRBV7-6; 7 bases map to TRBD1. Trimming at V came to 0 bases and at J to 2 bases, leaving 4 bases not matched to a gene. Germline V CDR1 and CDR2: SGHVS, FNYEAQ. This CDR3 region has 15 residues. The CDR3 sequence: CASSLADRSTYEQYF. In DNA form, the CDR3 reads TGTGCCAGCAGCTTAGCGGACAGGAGTACCTACGAGCAGTACTTC.

This clone was observed a few times. The chain couples TRBV6-1 to TRBJ1-2; TRBD1 matches 7 bases. Germline V gene sequence: CDR1 MNHNS, CDR2 SASEGT. V lost 0 bases, J lost 8 bases, and 3 bases stayed unmatched. The CDR3 has 13 amino acids. The chain's CDR3 is CASSEADRLGYTF. CDR3 in DNA: TGTGCCAGCAGTGAAGCGGACAGGTTAGGCTACACCTTC.

J is TRBJ2-3 and V is TRBV7-6; the match to TRBD1 covers 11 bases. The J segment lost 4 bases and the V segment lost 7 bases, leaving 4 bases of the junction unmatched. Per the germline V gene, CDR1 is SGHVS and CDR2 is FNYEAQ. The CDR3 is 14 residues long. CDR3: CASTGTGGSDTQYF. Here the CDR3 DNA reads TGTGCCAGCACTGGGACAGGGGGATCAGATACGCAGTATTTT. Complete variable domain (other parts from reference TRBV7-6 and TRBJ2-3): GAGVSQSPRYKVTKRGQDVALRCDPISGHVSLYWYRQALGQGPEFLTYFNYEAQQDKSGLPNDRFSAERPEGSISTLTIQRTEQRDSAMYRCASTGTGGSDTQYFGPGTRLTVL.

V and J are TRBV5-8 and TRBJ2-6; 7 bases map to TRBD1. J was trimmed by 0 bases and V by 10 bases; bases with no gene match: 13. Germline loops: CDR1 SGHTS, CDR2 YDEGEE. There are 17 residues in the CDR3. The CDR3 DNA sequence: TGTGCCGTCAGACGGGGACAGCTAGCCTCTGGGGCCAACGTCCTGACTTTC. Encoded protein: CAVRRGQLASGANVLTF.